A selection of T cell receptor beta chains follows, all from one sample in a study of shared clonotypes between healthy human individuals. Measured with immunoSEQ multiplex PCR; TCRdb has only the in-frame clones, and not every one. The table records over a million clones, around 95% of them present only once. Material: naive CD4+ T cells sorted from blood. Every receptor here comes from a man aged 30 to 39 in good health. Both conserved end residues are part of each CDR3. The order of the fields is clone size, D gene, V gene, J gene, CDR3 protein, CDR3 DNA. A D gene is named only where the DNA matches it firmly. The size entry is marked missing in some rows and otherwise reads once, few, many or a size class.

size: .; D: .; V: TRBV6-1; J: TRBJ1-2; CDR3: CASSGRNYGYTF; DNA: TGTGCCAGCAGTGGTCGAAACTATGGCTACACCTTC
size: few; D: .; V: TRBV29-1; J: TRBJ1-4; CDR3: CSGGGEKLFF; DNA: TGCAGCGGCGGGGGAGAAAAACTGTTTTTT
size: .; D: TRBD2; V: TRBV6-5; J: TRBJ2-7; CDR3: CASSYLGLFYEQYF; DNA: TGTGCCAGCAGTTACTTGGGACTATTCTACGAGCAGTACTTC
size: .; D: TRBD2; V: TRBV5-4; J: TRBJ2-7; CDR3: CASSREVRTSSYEQYF; DNA: TGTGCCAGCAGCCGGGAGGTCCGGACTAGTTCCTACGAGCAGTACTTC
size: .; D: .; V: TRBV7-6; J: TRBJ1-4; CDR3: CASSPWRGMVSNEKLFF; DNA: TGTGCCAGCAGCCCATGGAGAGGGATGGTGTCTAATGAAAAACTGTTTTTT
size: .; D: .; V: TRBV5-5; J: TRBJ2-7; CDR3: CASSSNPTGSSYEQYF; DNA: TGTGCCAGCAGCTCCAACCCCACGGGGAGCTCCTACGAGCAGTACTTC
size: .; D: .; V: TRBV6-5; J: TRBJ1-2; CDR3: CASSYSIASNYGYTF; DNA: TGTGCCAGCAGTTACTCGATTGCTTCTAACTATGGCTACACCTTC
size: .; D: .; V: TRBV29-1; J: TRBJ2-5; CDR3: CSVLVVWIETQYF; DNA: TGCAGCGTTTTAGTAGTATGGATTGAGACCCAGTACTTC
size: .; D: .; V: TRBV10-1; J: TRBJ1-1; CDR3: CASSESGSATEAFF; DNA: TGCGCCAGCAGTGAGTCAGGAAGCGCGACTGAAGCTTTCTTT
size: .; D: TRBD1; V: TRBV5-6; J: TRBJ2-7; CDR3: CASSPGTAISYEQYF; DNA: TGTGCCAGCAGCCCAGGGACAGCAATTTCCTACGAGCAGTACTTC
size: .; D: TRBD1; V: TRBV28; J: TRBJ2-1; CDR3: CASSSGTGGYNEQFF; DNA: TGTGCCAGCAGCTCCGGGACAGGGGGCTACAATGAGCAGTTCTTC
size: .; D: TRBD1; V: TRBV5-5; J: TRBJ2-3; CDR3: CASSILDRGQGRSGTDTQYF; DNA: TGTGCCAGCAGTATCTTGGACAGGGGGCAAGGGAGATCGGGCACAGATACGCAGTATTTT
size: .; D: TRBD2; V: TRBV27; J: TRBJ2-5; CDR3: CASSGRGAGVRETQYF; DNA: TGTGCCAGCAGTGGGAGAGGAGCGGGAGTCCGGGAGACCCAGTACTTC
size: .; D: TRBD1; V: TRBV27; J: TRBJ2-3; CDR3: CASSHDQTGRADTQYF; DNA: TGTGCCAGCAGTCATGATCAGACAGGGCGGGCAGATACGCAGTATTTT
size: .; D: .; V: TRBV28; J: TRBJ2-5; CDR3: CASSLLLPGQRETQYF; DNA: TGTGCCAGCAGTTTACTACTCCCGGGACAAAGAGAGACCCAGTACTTC
size: .; D: .; V: TRBV30; J: TRBJ1-4; CDR3: CACPSPGEKLFF; DNA: TGTGCCTGCCCCTCACCTGGGGAAAAACTGTTTTTT
size: .; D: TRBD2; V: TRBV18; J: TRBJ2-7; CDR3: CASSPLSTSGSYEQYF; DNA: TGTGCCAGCTCACCATTGTCGACTAGCGGCTCCTACGAGCAGTACTTC
size: .; D: TRBD1; V: TRBV18; J: TRBJ1-5; CDR3: CASSLGQLNQPQHF; DNA: TGTGCCAGCTCCCTGGGACAGCTCAATCAGCCCCAGCATTTT
size: .; D: .; V: TRBV5-1; J: TRBJ2-3; CDR3: CASSPAGGGGTDTQYF; DNA: TGCGCCAGCAGCCCGGCCGGGGGAGGTGGCACAGATACGCAGTATTTT
size: .; D: .; V: TRBV11-2; J: TRBJ2-7; CDR3: CASSPGKAFPYEQYF; DNA: TGTGCCAGCAGCCCGGGCAAAGCTTTTCCCTACGAGCAGTACTTC
size: .; D: TRBD2; V: TRBV7-2; J: TRBJ2-5; CDR3: CASSLRLAGAVETQYF; DNA: TGTGCCAGCAGCTTAAGGCTAGCGGGAGCGGTAGAGACCCAGTACTTC
size: .; D: .; V: TRBV19; J: TRBJ1-1; CDR3: CASRPSLANTEAFF; DNA: TGTGCCAGTAGACCCTCCCTCGCGAACACTGAAGCTTTCTTT
size: .; D: .; V: TRBV19; J: TRBJ1-2; CDR3: CASSAQNQANYGYTF; DNA: TGTGCCAGTAGTGCCCAAAATCAAGCTAACTATGGCTACACCTTC
size: .; D: .; V: TRBV18; J: TRBJ2-7; CDR3: CASSSRGDEQYF; DNA: TGTGCCAGCTCATCCAGGGGGGACGAGCAGTACTTC
size: .; D: .; V: TRBV10-3; J: TRBJ2-5; CDR3: CAISGTAGQETQYF; DNA: TGTGCCATTTCCGGGACCGCCGGCCAAGAGACCCAGTACTTC
size: .; D: .; V: TRBV18; J: TRBJ2-2; CDR3: CASSPAGRNTGELFF; DNA: TGTGCCAGCTCACCAGCGGGACGAAACACCGGGGAGCTGTTTTTT